This TCR beta chain was obtained from a study of CD8 T cells in Susac syndrome. Looking at the study overall: Patients with Susac syndrome were therapy-naive, taking corticosteroids, with some also receiving intravenous immunoglobulin, or taking intravenous immunoglobulin alone at the time their blood was drawn. General study points: The authors acknowledged that their TCR sequencing and HLA analysis involved a relatively small number of individuals.

Reverse transcription of about 0.5 to 1 ug RNA used random hexamers. Amplification of TCR beta CDR3 was carried out by immunoSEQ multiplex PCR, which covered 54 Vbeta and 13 Jbeta segments. TCRdb recomputed calls from the immunoSEQ multiplex PCR reads with MiXCR, one row per CDR3 protein. The sample includes more than 80,000 distinct CDR3 sequences, approximately 93% of them seen just once. The T cells that were sequenced for TCR beta were CD8+ and CD4+ cells from blood. As to this clonotype: As yet, its antigen is unknown.

Sequenced: CD8+ T cells from PBMCs. The sequence was obtained from a human donor with Susac syndrome.

The CDR3 loop reads CASSAGTGSHEQYF. CDR3 nucleotide sequence: TGTGCCAGTAGTGCCGGGACAGGGTCCCACGAGCAGTACTTC. This sequence joins TRBV19 and TRBJ2-7; TRBD1 aligns across 9 bases. The CDR3 length is 14 residues. Trimming took 5 bases from V and 5 from J; bases not matched to a gene: 7. CDR1 LNHDA and CDR2 SQIVND come from the germline V gene (reference sequence). The whole variable domain, remainder taken from reference TRBV19 and TRBJ2-7, is DGGITQSPKYLFRKEGQNVTLSCEQNLNHDAMYWYRQDPGQGLRLIYYSQIVNDFQKGDIAEGYSVSREKKESFPLTVTSAQKNPTAFYLCASSAGTGSHEQYFGPGTRLTVT.